Following are 20 T cell receptor beta chains from one sample sequenced in a study of cytomegalovirus exposure and HLA in healthy donors. The data were produced by immunoSEQ multiplex PCR, yet TCRdb's version contains in-frame clones alone and is incomplete. The sample consists of about 120,000 clones, more than 75% of them appearing once. The sample taken for sequencing was PBMCs. Receptor source: a woman aged 18-30 years in good health and CMV-seropositive.

The chain combines TRBV4-1 with TRBJ1-2, with TRBD1 matching over 7 bases. Germline V gene lookup returns CDR1 MGHRA and CDR2 YSYEKL. There are 16 residues in the CDR3. The V gene end was trimmed by 0 bases and the J gene end by 8 bases; junction bases not matched to a gene: 12. CDR3 sequence (DNA): TGCGCCAGCAGCCAAGAAGAGAGAGGGGGCGCTTTGGGCTACACCTTC. Translated: CASSQEERGGALGYTF.

V usage is TRBV29-1 and J usage is TRBJ1-2, with TRBD1 matching over 7 bases. Germline values: CDR1 SQVTM, CDR2 ANQGSEA. This CDR3 spans 14 amino acids. V shed 5 bases and J 4 bases; nucleotides not matched to a gene: 10. The CDR3 sequence: CSVPTTGYSYGYTF. In nucleotides, the CDR3 is TGCAGCGTTCCAACGACAGGGTACTCCTATGGCTACACCTTC.

CDR3 DNA sequence: TGTGCCTGGAGTGTATTGTCAGGGTATGACGGGGAGCTGTTTTTT. Translation: CAWSVLSGYDGELFF. The chain couples TRBV30 to TRBJ2-2, with D possibly matching TRBD1 (5 bases). The CDR3 covers 15 residues. V was clipped by 0 bases and J by 7 bases, with 15 bases between them. CDR1 is GTSNPN and CDR2 is SVGIG in the germline V gene (reference sequence). Together with reference TRBV30 and TRBJ2-2, the CDR3 gives the full variable domain: SQTIHQWPATLVQPVGSPLSLECTVEGTSNPNLYWYRQAAGRGLQLLFYSVGIGQISSEVPQNLSASRPQDRQFILSSKKLLLSDSGFYLCAWSVLSGYDGELFFGEGSRLTVL.

The V and J genes are TRBV7-9 and TRBJ1-1; weak D call: TRBD1 (6 bases). CDR3 length equals 15 residues. The germline CDR1 and CDR2 sequences are SEHNR and FQNEAQ (reference sequence). Trimming took off 1 base at V and 1 base at J, with 10 bases between the two ends. The CDR3 DNA reads as TGTGCCAGCAGCTTAGAGGGGGTGAGGAACACTGAAGCTTTCTTT. Translated, it gives CASSLEGVRNTEAFF. The whole variable domain, remainder taken from reference TRBV7-9 and TRBJ1-1, is DTGVSQNPRHKITKRGQNVTFRCDPISEHNRLYWYRQTLGQGPEFLTYFQNEAQLEKSRLLSDRFSAERPKGSFSTLEIQRTEQGDSAMYLCASSLEGVRNTEAFFGQGTRLTVV.

The count of this clone is one. The V call is TRBV29-1, the J call TRBJ2-7; D unclear. The CDR3 is made up of 15 amino acids. V gave up 2 bases and J gave up 0 bases, with 14 bases separating them. The germline gives CDR1 SQVTM, CDR2 ANQGSEA. The chain's CDR3 is CSVENTEESSYEQYF. Written as DNA, the CDR3 is TGCAGCGTTGAAAACACAGAAGAAAGCTCCTACGAGCAGTACTTC.

J is TRBJ1-5 and V is TRBV4-3; D is perhaps TRBD1 (6 bases). Germline CDR1 LGHNA, CDR2 YSLEER. V was trimmed by 0 bases and J by 7 bases, leaving 13 bases between them. The CDR3 covers 15 residues. As DNA, the CDR3 is TGCGCCAGCAGCCAAGAACCAGGGGAAAACCAGCCCCAGCATTTT. Translating gives CASSQEPGENQPQHF.

The V gene is TRBV4-2, the J gene TRBJ1-1, with D possibly being TRBD1 (5 bases). The germline V and J ends were trimmed by 4 bases and 1 base, with 16 bases remaining between them. This CDR3 has 16 residues. Germline assignment: CDR1 LGHNA and CDR2 YNFKEQ. CDR3 amino acids: CASSPLPRDSNTEAFF. CDR3 coding DNA: TGTGCCAGCAGCCCACTCCCCAGGGATTCGAACACTGAAGCTTTCTTT.

This rearrangement joins TRBV13 to TRBJ1-1; 7 bases are shared with TRBD1. CDR3 size: 13 residues. J lost 1 base, V lost 5 bases, and 1 base had no gene match. The germline V gene encodes CDR1 PRHDT and CDR2 FYEKMQ (reference sequence). CDR3 nucleotides: TGTGCCAGCAGCCCAGGGGGGAACACTGAAGCTTTCTTT. Amino acid sequence: CASSPGGNTEAFF.

Note on this clone: The same CDR3 can be traced to other DNA sequences in this sample. The chain recombines TRBV28 with TRBJ1-1; TRBD1 might be the D (5 bases). V was trimmed by 3 bases and J by 5 bases, leaving 10 bases between them. Germline-derived CDR1 and CDR2 are MDHEN and SYDVKM. This CDR3 comprises 13 residues. CDR3 DNA sequence: TGTGCCAGCAGTTTCTGGGGGGGAACTGAAGCTTTCTTT. This gives the protein CASSFWGGTEAFF.

This sequence joins TRBV5-1 and TRBJ2-3; no reliable D call. The V gene's germline CDR1 is SGHRS and CDR2 YFSETQ. The V gene lost 8 bases and the J gene lost 0 bases, with 13 bases spanning the gap. The CDR3 consists of 14 residues. CDR3 coding DNA: TGCGCCAGTAATAGCAGAACAAGCACAGATACGCAGTATTTT. It yields the protein CASNSRTSTDTQYF.

This CDR3 is CASSETGSLYEQYF. Here the CDR3 DNA reads TGTGCCAGCAGCGAAACAGGGAGTTTGTACGAGCAGTACTTC. The J gene is TRBJ2-7, the V gene TRBV9, with D possibly matching TRBD1 (6 bases). Trimming shortened V by 3 bases and J by 4 bases, and 14 bases separated the two germline ends. Germline CDR1 and CDR2: SGDLS and YYNGEE. CDR3 size: 14 residues.

This chain uses TRBV6-1 with TRBJ2-3; 16 nucleotides line up with TRBD2. Germline CDR1 reads MNHNS; CDR2 reads SASEGT. With 3 bases clipped from V and 1 base from J, the junction kept 7 bases outside the gene matches. This CDR3 spans 19 amino acids. CDR3 in amino acids: CASSEGLAGGLFGTDTQYF. DNA for the CDR3: TGTGCCAGCAGTGAGGGACTAGCGGGGGGGCTCTTTGGCACAGATACGCAGTATTTT.

V usage is TRBV6-1 and J usage is TRBJ1-1, with 8 bases aligning to TRBD1. The trim removed 7 bases at V and 1 base at J, leaving 8 bases unmatched. The CDR3 runs 15 residues. Germline CDR1 MNHNS, CDR2 SASEGT. The CDR3 protein is CASTPGTGPNTEAFF. CDR3 DNA: TGTGCCAGCACTCCCGGGACAGGCCCGAACACTGAAGCTTTCTTT.

This clone was recorded a few times. The chain recombines TRBV7-3 with TRBJ2-2; 14 bases are a match to TRBD2. The germline V gene has CDR1 SGHTA and CDR2 FQGTGA. There are 15 residues in the CDR3. The V segment lost 5 bases and the J segment 8 bases; nucleotides outside the gene matches: 4. CDR3: CASSPGLAGAGELFF. In DNA form, the CDR3 reads TGTGCCAGCAGCCCGGGACTAGCGGGAGCTGGGGAGCTGTTTTTT.

CDR3 DNA: TGTGCCAGCAGTTTGGAAGGACAGGCGAACTATGGCTACACCTTC. It codes for CASSLEGQANYGYTF. The chain combines TRBV27 with TRBJ1-2; 7 bases map to TRBD1. CDR3 length: 15 amino acids. With V trimmed by 3 bases and J by 2 bases, 6 bases remained unmatched. Looked up from germline, CDR1 is MNHEY and CDR2 is SMNVEV (reference sequence).

This chain uses TRBV7-6 with TRBJ2-7; TRBD2 aligns across 9 bases. This CDR3 is 15 amino acids long. CDR1 and CDR2 (germline): SGHVS, FNYEAQ. J was trimmed by 6 bases and V by 5 bases; bases with no gene match: 11. The CDR3 DNA sequence: TGTGCCAGCAGCCCTCAGACTAGCGGTAATGCCGAGCAGTACTTC. It yields the protein CASSPQTSGNAEQYF.

CDR3 bases: TGTGCCAGCAGCACCCGACTAGTTCCCGAGACCCAGTACTTC. Its translation: CASSTRLVPETQYF. V gene TRBV5-6 combines with J gene TRBJ2-5; tentatively, D is TRBD2 (6 bases). V lost 4 bases, J lost 5 bases, and 15 bases lay in between. The V gene's germline CDR1 is SGHDT and CDR2 YYEEEE. CDR3 length equals 14 residues.

V gene TRBV29-1 combines with J gene TRBJ2-1, with 9 positions matching TRBD2. The CDR3 has 16 residues. Germline V gene lookup returns CDR1 SQVTM and CDR2 ANQGSEA. Losses at the gene ends were 7 bases for V and 3 bases for J; bases not matched to a gene: 13. DNA of the CDR3: TGCAGCGCCTCTAGGGGGACTAGCTTAATCTACAATGAGCAGTTCTTC. This codes for CSASRGTSLIYNEQFF.

The chain employs TRBV11-2 and TRBJ2-1; tentatively, D is TRBD1 (6 bases). The CDR3 loop spans 12 amino acids. Deletions cut 6 bases from V and 3 bases from J, with 6 bases between. CDR1 is SGHAT, CDR2 FQNNGV, per germline. The CDR3 nucleotides read TGTGCCAGCAGACAGGGCTACAATGAGCAGTTCTTC. Amino acid sequence: CASRQGYNEQFF.

V gene TRBV7-9 combines with J gene TRBJ1-2, with TRBD1 matching over 7 bases. Germline lookup yields CDR1 SEHNR and CDR2 FQNEAQ (reference sequence). There are 14 residues in the CDR3. J was trimmed by 4 bases and V by 5 bases; bases with no gene match: 7. The CDR3 coding sequence is TGTGCCAGCAGCGCAGACAGGGATACCTATGGCTACACCTTC. This encodes CASSADRDTYGYTF.